This record looks at one TCR beta chain sequence and its context. Its antigen is still unknown. The iRepertoire multiplex PCR system with TCR subtype-specific primers built both bulk and single-cell libraries. Each CDR3 protein gets one entry in TCRdb, which reprocessed the multiplex PCR reads and gives no DNA. This table holds 6,000 or so distinct CDR3 sequences. From germline, CDR1 is SGHKS and CDR2 YYEKEE (reference sequence). CDR3 length: 14 residues. The entry originates in a study of T cells in severe cutaneous drug reactions. Study overall: Patients came from Taiwan, Thailand and a European registry, 2011 to 2018. Collected from acute- or recovery-stage patients: blister fluids/cells and PBMC.

The patients sequenced had a carbamazepine-induced Stevens-Johnson syndrome or toxic epidermal necrolysis reaction. Study outcomes and limitations: Tolerant-control and healthy-donor PBMC lacked or rarely had the public CDR3 found in blisters. In carbamazepine-induced Stevens-Johnson syndrome or toxic epidermal necrolysis, TRBV12-4 averaged around 29% in blister cells and roughly 5% in PBMC.

The source of this sequence is a human donor with toxic epidermal necrolysis, a severe cutaneous drug reaction. The sequenced sample consisted of cells from a skin blister. The chain joins TRBV5-5 to TRBJ2-7. The CDR3 sequence is CASSLSGGALEQYF.